This T cell receptor beta chain stems from a study of blood T cell repertoires in COVID-19. Across the whole study: Samples of COVID-19 (acute and convalescent) were obtained from the United States, Italy and Spain. Nucleic acid was either cDNA or gDNA, and it came from T cells, B-cell-depleted T cells, or PBMCs.

Original analysis: Reference gene primer amplification in the assay estimated nucleated cell counts. Using immunoSEQ multiplex PCR, the repertoire was profiled, and TCRdb retains in-frame clones only, with some absent. That table supplies the V and J calls and clone size; D and trimming were determined from the DNA. The table includes more than 85,000 clones, over 75% detected once. The CDR3 is 15 amino acids. Germline assignment: CDR1 SEHNR and CDR2 FQNEAQ (reference sequence). V was trimmed by 5 bases and J by 8 bases, leaving 21 bases between them. This clonotype was obtained from a human donor in a cohort sampled during active COVID-19. This chain uses TRBV7-9 with TRBJ1-2, with a possible D match to TRBD1 (6 bases). The sample comprised peripheral blood. CDR3 sequence (DNA): TGTGCCAGCAGCCCGTGGGGGGGGCCGGGATTAGGCTACACCTTC. Translation gives CASSPWGGPGLGYTF.